This TCR beta chain derives from a study of T cells in Graves' hyperthyroidism and ophthalmopathy. Among ophthalmopathy patients, the Clinical Activity Score reached at least 3, the NOSPECS grade reached at least 4, and duration remained under 3 months. The study based diagnoses on clinical symptoms, serum thyroxine and TRAb, thyroid ultrasound and orbital computed tomography. The CDR3 runs to 16 residues. The V gene end was trimmed by 5 bases and the J gene end by 1 base; junction bases not matched to a gene: 9. TCR beta CDR3 regions were amplified from RNA transcripts. A set of HTBI primers served as the primers for a first-round RT-PCR of the TCR CDR3. TCRdb passed the multiplex PCR reads through MiXCR, listing each CDR3 protein once. The top ten clones hold about 13% of a sample with over 350,000 distinct CDR3 sequences, 14% to 15% of them seen once.

The chain has TRBV12-3 or TRBV12-4 and TRBJ2-5, with TRBD2 matching 8 bases. Source material: blood. The sequence came from a man aged 18 to 29 with Graves' ophthalmopathy. CDR3 nucleotides: TGTGCCAGCAGTGACTTGCTCGGGGGGGCCCAAGAGACCCAGTACTTC. Its translation: CASSDLLGGAQETQYF.